Listed below are T cell receptor beta chains from one sample, sequenced in a study of blood T cell repertoires in COVID-19. Only in-frame clones appear in the TCRdb table, and some are missing; sequencing was by immunoSEQ multiplex PCR. This table has roughly 76,000 clones, 80% to 85% appearing once. Material for sequencing was peripheral blood. All receptors come from a woman in her 70s with acute or convalescent COVID-19. Each CDR3 is given with its conserved first and last residue. The D gene is left open where the match is weak. Only some rows state a clone size, as once, few, many or a class for expanded clones.

J gene: TRBJ2-7
clone size: -
D gene: -
V gene: TRBV5-8
CDR3 DNA: TGTGCCAGCAGCCGAGAAGGAAGACTCGGATACGAGCAGTACTTC
CDR3 protein: CASSREGRLGYEQYF

J gene: TRBJ1-1
clone size: -
D gene: TRBD1
V gene: TRBV6-1
CDR3 DNA: TGTGCCAGCAGTGAGGCGGGACAGGGCGAAGCTTTCTTT
CDR3 protein: CASSEAGQGEAFF

J gene: TRBJ2-3
clone size: -
D gene: TRBD2
V gene: TRBV27
CDR3 DNA: TGTGCCAGCAGTAGACGACTAGCCTCAGATACGCAGTATTTT
CDR3 protein: CASSRRLASDTQYF

J gene: TRBJ1-1
clone size: -
D gene: -
V gene: TRBV19
CDR3 DNA: TGTGCCAGTAGGATATTTGGGGCGGACACTGAAGCTTTCTTT
CDR3 protein: CASRIFGADTEAFF

J gene: TRBJ1-2
clone size: few
D gene: -
V gene: TRBV18
CDR3 DNA: TGTGCCAGCTCACCAGGGCAGGGAATACAATATGGCTACACCTTC
CDR3 protein: CASSPGQGIQYGYTF

J gene: TRBJ2-1
clone size: once
D gene: TRBD2
V gene: TRBV24-1
CDR3 DNA: TGTGCCACCAGTGATTCTCGCGGGAGTATCTACAATGAGCAGTTCTTC
CDR3 protein: CATSDSRGSIYNEQFF

J gene: TRBJ2-1
clone size: -
D gene: TRBD1
V gene: TRBV19
CDR3 DNA: TGTGCCAGTAGTATGCGGTCGACAGGGGATTTTTACAATGAGCAGTTCTTC
CDR3 protein: CASSMRSTGDFYNEQFF

J gene: TRBJ1-6
clone size: once
D gene: -
V gene: TRBV2
CDR3 DNA: TGTGCCAGCAGTGAGACAAATTCACCCCTCCACTTT
CDR3 protein: CASSETNSPLHF

J gene: TRBJ1-6
clone size: -
D gene: -
V gene: TRBV3-1/TRBV3-2
CDR3 DNA: TGTGCCAGCAGCCAATCTACGGGGTATAATTCACCCCTCCACTTT
CDR3 protein: CASSQSTGYNSPLHF

J gene: TRBJ2-5
clone size: -
D gene: -
V gene: TRBV3-1/TRBV3-2
CDR3 DNA: TGTGCCAGCATTAGACAGGCCGGAGAGACCCAGTACTTC
CDR3 protein: CASIRQAGETQYF

J gene: TRBJ2-3
clone size: -
D gene: -
V gene: TRBV11-2
CDR3 DNA: TGTGCCAGCGGCCAATACGGGACTCCTCGGGATACGCAGTATTTT
CDR3 protein: CASGQYGTPRDTQYF

J gene: TRBJ1-5
clone size: -
D gene: -
V gene: TRBV19
CDR3 DNA: TGTGCCAGTAGTATAGATACACAAGGGGGCAATCAGCCCCAGCATTTT
CDR3 protein: CASSIDTQGGNQPQHF

J gene: TRBJ1-2
clone size: -
D gene: TRBD1
V gene: TRBV27
CDR3 DNA: TGTGCCAGCAGTTTATCTGGGACAGGGGGGTATGGCTACACCTTC
CDR3 protein: CASSLSGTGGYGYTF

J gene: TRBJ2-5
clone size: -
D gene: TRBD2
V gene: TRBV11-2
CDR3 DNA: TGTGCCAGCAGCCCACCTAGCGGGAGCCCAGAGACCCAGTACTTC
CDR3 protein: CASSPPSGSPETQYF

J gene: TRBJ2-7
clone size: -
D gene: -
V gene: TRBV5-1
CDR3 DNA: TGCGCCAGCAGCTTAAGACTACCCCAGGAGGGCTACGAGCAGTACTTC
CDR3 protein: CASSLRLPQEGYEQYF

J gene: TRBJ2-2
clone size: -
D gene: -
V gene: TRBV19
CDR3 DNA: TGTGCCAGTAGAACTAGTCCCGGGGAGCTGTTTTTT
CDR3 protein: CASRTSPGELFF